The 4 T cell receptor beta chains below all came from one sample that was sequenced in a study of a mutant IDH1 vaccine in newly diagnosed glioma. Indicated time point: week 47, end of study. Doses comprised 300 ug of mutant IDH1 20-mer peptide each, plus topical imiquimod. The protocol was immunoSEQ multiplex PCR, while the TCRdb copy is restricted to in-frame clones and leaves out a portion. The repertoire has approximately 100,000 clones, approximately 89% of them found once; the top ten carry 0.75% to 0.95%. No antigen is known for these receptors. The sample was PBMCs, taken from a glioma patient whose treatment included an IDH1 peptide vaccine. The receptor source for this set is a woman aged 45 to 65 with glioma.

This clone was counted a single time. The chain joins TRBV28 to TRBJ2-7; 7 nucleotides line up with TRBD2. The CDR3 is 12 residues long. The V gene end was trimmed by 7 bases and the J gene end by 5 bases; junction bases not matched to a gene: 5. Germline V lookup: CDR1 MDHEN, CDR2 SYDVKM. The CDR3 here is CASNSAGDEQYF. CDR3 sequence (DNA): TGTGCCAGCAACTCTGCGGGAGACGAGCAGTACTTC.

This chain joins TRBV28 and TRBJ2-2; D uncertain. Between the trimmed V and J ends, which lost 6 bases and 2 bases, there was a span of 10 bases. Germline V gives CDR1 MDHEN, CDR2 SYDVKM. This CDR3 has 14 amino acids. The CDR3 sequence: CASSPLDNTGELFF. In DNA, the CDR3 is TGTGCCAGCAGCCCCCTCGACAACACCGGGGAGCTGTTTTTT.

CDR3 in amino acids: CASSAGDRPYEQYF. CDR3 nucleotide sequence: TGTGCCAGCAGTGCTGGGGACAGGCCCTACGAGCAGTACTTC. The genes are TRBV27 and TRBJ2-7, with 8 bases lining up with TRBD1. Unmatched junction bases numbered 5, after V lost 5 bases and J lost 2 bases. The germline V gene has CDR1 MNHEY and CDR2 SMNVEV (reference sequence). This CDR3 is 14 amino acids long.

V usage is TRBV6-1 and J usage is TRBJ2-7, with D possibly matching TRBD2 (6 bases). Germline CDR1 MNHNS, CDR2 SASEGT. The V and J ends lost 1 base and 3 bases respectively, with 10 bases between them. The CDR3 totals 14 residues. The CDR3 loop is CASSEGGVLYEQYF. DNA for the CDR3: TGTGCCAGCAGTGAAGGGGGGGTCCTCTACGAGCAGTACTTC.